The T cell receptor (beta chain) described here comes from a study of T-cell reconstitution after alpha-beta-depleted transplantation in children. Study findings and constraints: Several hundred rapidly expanded clones from non-depleted graft cells reportedly supplied alpha-beta T cells about two months post-transplant. Among T cells one year after transplant, newly produced cells accounted for most counts and diversity. Day-60 TCRbeta diversity that was high in some patients was derived from surviving recipient T cells and thymic progenitors.

This clonotype was observed many times. Antigen: not known. Unique molecular identifiers were built into the TCRbeta library. From the PCR reads, TCRdb called clonotypes with MiXCR, one entry per CDR3 protein. The top ten hold around 2% of the sample, which has 450,000 to 600,000 distinct CDR3 sequences, more than 9% seen once. Germline CDR1 SQVTM, CDR2 ANQGSEA. CDR3 length: 14 residues. Trimming pared 4 bases from V and 2 bases from J, leaving 15 bases between. The receptor comes from a child aged 2-9 years with inherited bone marrow failure, due to receive a stem cell transplant. This chain uses TRBV29-1 with TRBJ2-7, with D possibly being TRBD1 or TRBD2 (6 bases each). The source was PBMCs, collected before TCRalphabeta/CD19-depleted stem cell transplant. CDR3 sequence reads: CSVGPRGGPYEQYF. CDR3 DNA sequence: TGCAGCGTTGGCCCCAGGGGAGGCCCCTACGAGCAGTACTTC.